This TCR beta chain was observed in a study of blood T cell repertoires in COVID-19. Study as a whole: PBMCs, B-cell-depleted T cells, or T cells were the source of the cDNA or gDNA that made up the material.

Profiling relied on immunoSEQ multiplex PCR, and the TCRdb table lists in-frame clones only, not all of them. This table has about 90,000 clones, around four fifths appearing once. The TCR originated in a woman of 80 years or more with active or convalescent COVID-19. Input material: peripheral blood.

The CDR3 DNA follows: TGCGCCAGCAGCTTGGAAGCGGGAGGGAACCCTAACCCCGGGGCCAACGTCCTGACTTTC. This codes for CASSLEAGGNPNPGANVLTF. The rearrangement uses TRBV5-1 and TRBJ2-6; TRBD2 matches 10 bases. The trim removed 0 bases at V and 4 bases at J, leaving 13 bases unmatched. This CDR3 is built from 20 residues. Germline CDR1 reads SGHRS; CDR2 reads YFSETQ.